The clone carrying this TCR beta chain was seen a handful of times. Its antigen is unknown. These data originate in a study of T cell responses to AZD1222 COVID-19 vaccine. Study-wide results and caveats: None of the repertoires were sampled until the peak T cell response had passed. Across the whole spike, CD4 TCRs peaked at regions 160-218 and 743-854. Donors skewed white British and female; clonal diversity was possibly underestimated.

CDR1 is KGHDR, CDR2 SFDVKD, per germline. The CDR3 totals 12 residues. J was trimmed by 8 bases and V by 5 bases; bases with no gene match: 3. Produced via immunoSEQ multiplex PCR; TCRdb's table is partial and in-frame only. The table includes 75,000 to 90,000 clones, 80% to 90% detected once. Second-dose intervals of approximately 4 or approximately 12 weeks were pooled. The chain combines TRBV24-1 with TRBJ1-2; 8 bases fit TRBD1. This receptor was obtained from an adult who received the AZD1222 COVID-19 vaccine. The sequenced sample was peripheral blood, obtained 28 days after the second AZD1222 dose. This CDR3 reads CATSVAGGGYTF. CDR3 in DNA: TGTGCCACCAGTGTGGCAGGGGGCGGCTACACCTTC.